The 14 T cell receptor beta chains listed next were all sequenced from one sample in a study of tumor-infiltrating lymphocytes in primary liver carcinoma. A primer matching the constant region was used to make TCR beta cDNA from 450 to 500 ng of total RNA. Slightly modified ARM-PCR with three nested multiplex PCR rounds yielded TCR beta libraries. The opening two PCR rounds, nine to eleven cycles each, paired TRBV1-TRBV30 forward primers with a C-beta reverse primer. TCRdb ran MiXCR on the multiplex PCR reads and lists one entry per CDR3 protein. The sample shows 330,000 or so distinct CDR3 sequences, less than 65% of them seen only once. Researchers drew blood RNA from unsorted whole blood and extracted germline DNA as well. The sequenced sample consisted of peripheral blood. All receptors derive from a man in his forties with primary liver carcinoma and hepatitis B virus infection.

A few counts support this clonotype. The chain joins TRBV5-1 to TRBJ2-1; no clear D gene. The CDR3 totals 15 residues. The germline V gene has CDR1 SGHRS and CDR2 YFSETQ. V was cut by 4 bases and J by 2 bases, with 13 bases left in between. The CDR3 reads CASSTITAPYNEQFF. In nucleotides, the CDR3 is TGCGCCAGCAGCACTATTACCGCCCCCTACAATGAGCAGTTCTTC.

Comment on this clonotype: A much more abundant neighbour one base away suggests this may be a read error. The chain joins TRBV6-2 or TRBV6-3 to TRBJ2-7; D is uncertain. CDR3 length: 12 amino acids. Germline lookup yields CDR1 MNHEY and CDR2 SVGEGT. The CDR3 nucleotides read TGTGCCAGCAATTACTCTCAGAGGGAGCAGTACTTC. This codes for CASNYSQREQYF.

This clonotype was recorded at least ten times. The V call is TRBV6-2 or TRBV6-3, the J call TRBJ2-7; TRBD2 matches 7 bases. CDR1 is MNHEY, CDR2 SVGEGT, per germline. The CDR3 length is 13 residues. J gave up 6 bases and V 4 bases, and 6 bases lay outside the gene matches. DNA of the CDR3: TGTGCCAGCAGTTTCCGAGCGGGATCCGAGCAGTACTTC. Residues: CASSFRAGSEQYF.

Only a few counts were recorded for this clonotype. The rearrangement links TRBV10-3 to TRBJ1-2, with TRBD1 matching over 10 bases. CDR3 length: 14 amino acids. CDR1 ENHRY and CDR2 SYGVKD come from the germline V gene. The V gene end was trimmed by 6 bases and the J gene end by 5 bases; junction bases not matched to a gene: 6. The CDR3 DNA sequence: TGTGCCATCAGACCGGACAGGGGGACTTATGGCTACACCTTC. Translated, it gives CAIRPDRGTYGYTF.

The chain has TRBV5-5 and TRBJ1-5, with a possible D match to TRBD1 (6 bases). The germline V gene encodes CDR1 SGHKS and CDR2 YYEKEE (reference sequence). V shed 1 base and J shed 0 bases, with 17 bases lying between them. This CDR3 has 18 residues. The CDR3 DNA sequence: TGTGCCAGCAGCTTGCTCGCAGGGGAAAATTATAGCAATCAGCCCCAGCATTTT. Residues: CASSLLAGENYSNQPQHF.

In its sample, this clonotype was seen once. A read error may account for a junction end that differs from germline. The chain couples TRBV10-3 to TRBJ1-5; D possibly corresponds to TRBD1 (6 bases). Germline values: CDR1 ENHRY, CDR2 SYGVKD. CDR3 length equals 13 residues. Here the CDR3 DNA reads TGTGCCACCAGTCGGGACACTAATCAGCCTCAGCATTTT. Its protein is CATSRDTNQPQHF.

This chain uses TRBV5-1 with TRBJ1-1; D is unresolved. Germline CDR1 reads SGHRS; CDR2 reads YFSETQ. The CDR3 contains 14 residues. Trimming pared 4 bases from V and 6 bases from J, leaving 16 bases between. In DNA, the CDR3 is TGCGCCAGCAGCGCCGGCGTTGTTACTTCTGAAGCTTTCTTT. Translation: CASSAGVVTSEAFF.

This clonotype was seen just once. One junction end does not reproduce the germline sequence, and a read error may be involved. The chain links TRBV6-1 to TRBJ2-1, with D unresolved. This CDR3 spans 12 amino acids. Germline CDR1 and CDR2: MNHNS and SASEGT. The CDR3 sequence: CASSEPEIKQFF. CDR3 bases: TGCGCCAGCAGTGAACCCGAGATAAAGCAGTTCTTC.

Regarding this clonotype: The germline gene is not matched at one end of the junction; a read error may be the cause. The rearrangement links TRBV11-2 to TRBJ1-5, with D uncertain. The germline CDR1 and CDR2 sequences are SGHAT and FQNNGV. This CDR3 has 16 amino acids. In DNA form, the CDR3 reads TGTGCCAGCGGCGAAGGGCGAAAAAATAGCAATCATCCCCAGCATTTT. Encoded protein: CASGEGRKNSNHPQHF.

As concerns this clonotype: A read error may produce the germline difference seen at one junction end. The CDR3 here is CASSQGSLVGQGTQYF. Here the CDR3 DNA reads TGCGCCAGCAGCCAAGGCTCCCTAGTGGGGCAAGGGACCCAGTACTTC. This chain joins TRBV4-3 and TRBJ2-5, with D possibly TRBD1 on 5 matching bases. In germline, CDR1 is LGHNA, CDR2 YSLEER. The CDR3 is made up of 16 amino acids.

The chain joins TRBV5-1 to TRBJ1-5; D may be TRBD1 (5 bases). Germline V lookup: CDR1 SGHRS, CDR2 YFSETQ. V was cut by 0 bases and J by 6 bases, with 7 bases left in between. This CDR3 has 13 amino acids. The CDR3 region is CASSLEGPQPQHF. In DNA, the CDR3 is TGCGCCAGCAGCTTGGAGGGGCCTCAGCCCCAGCATTTT.

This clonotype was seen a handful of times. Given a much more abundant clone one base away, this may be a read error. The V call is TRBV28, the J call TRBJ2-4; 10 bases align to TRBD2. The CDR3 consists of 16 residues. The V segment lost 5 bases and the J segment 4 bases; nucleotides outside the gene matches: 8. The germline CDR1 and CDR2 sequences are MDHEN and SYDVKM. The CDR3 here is CASSPAGTSEKNIQYF. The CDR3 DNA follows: TGTGCCAGCAGTCCTGCCGGGACTAGCGAAAAAAACATTCAGTACTTC.

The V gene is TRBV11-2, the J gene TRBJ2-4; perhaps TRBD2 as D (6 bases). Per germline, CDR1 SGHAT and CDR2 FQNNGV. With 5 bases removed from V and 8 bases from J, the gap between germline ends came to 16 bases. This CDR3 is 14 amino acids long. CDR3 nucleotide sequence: TGTGCCAGCAGCCTTCCAGCGGGTGATCACATTCAGTACTTC. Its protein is CASSLPAGDHIQYF.

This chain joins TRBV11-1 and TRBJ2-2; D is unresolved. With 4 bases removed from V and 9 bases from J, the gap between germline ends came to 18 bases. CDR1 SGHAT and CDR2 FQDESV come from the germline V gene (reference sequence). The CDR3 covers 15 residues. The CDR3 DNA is TGTGCCAGCAGCTACCGGGCTAGGAGAGTCAGGGAGCTGTTTTTT. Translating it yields CASSYRARRVRELFF. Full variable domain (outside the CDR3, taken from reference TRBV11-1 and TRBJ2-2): EAEVAQSPRYKITEKSQAVAFWCDPISGHATLYWYRQILGQGPELLVQFQDESVVDDSQLPKDRFSAERLKGVDSTLKIQPAELGDSAMYLCASSYRARRVRELFFGEGSRLTVL.